Shown below are 24 T cell receptor beta chains from a single sample sequenced in a study of patients and donors after allogeneic stem cell transplantation. TCRdb re-called the RT-PCR reads through MiXCR, storing one row per CDR3 protein. The sample shows approximately 170,000 distinct CDR3 sequences, approximately 30% of them seen only once. Input material: blood, either unsorted or a sorted T cell fraction (not recorded which). All receptors derive from a human donor who was either an allogeneic HSCT recipient or a stem cell or donor lymphocyte infusion donor (not recorded which). It is not recorded whose cells these are; they may come from a transplant donor.

This clonotype was counted many times. J is TRBJ1-4 and V is TRBV27; D unresolved. Germline-derived CDR1 and CDR2 are MNHEY and SMNVEV (reference sequence). V lost 4 bases and J lost 7, with 22 bases in between. The CDR3 has 17 residues. CDR3 coding DNA: TGTGCCAGCAGTTCGGGAAAAACGGCCAGACACCTTGAAAAACTGTTTTTT. Its translation: CASSSGKTARHLEKLFF.

The V gene is TRBV9, the J gene TRBJ2-1; TRBD1 aligns across 8 bases. After removal of 8 bases from V and 7 bases from J, the junction contained 17 bases not matched to a gene. CDR1 SGDLS and CDR2 YYNGEE come from the germline V gene. The CDR3 is made up of 16 amino acids. CDR3 amino acids: CASKKTSGQDANEQFF. The CDR3 DNA reads as TGTGCCAGTAAGAAGACCTCGGGACAGGACGCGAATGAGCAGTTCTTC.

The genes are TRBV4-2 and TRBJ2-7; TRBD1 matches 9 bases. Germline CDR1 and CDR2: LGHNA and YNFKEQ. CDR3 length equals 16 residues. V lost 4 bases and J lost 4; bases outside the gene matches: 11. CDR3 sequence (DNA): TGTGCCAGCAGCCCCATCAAACCGGGGACAGGGTACGAGCAGTACTTC. This codes for CASSPIKPGTGYEQYF.

The gene calls are TRBV28 and TRBJ2-1, with 10 bases aligning to TRBD1. Germline-derived CDR1 and CDR2 are MDHEN and SYDVKM. V shed 2 bases and J 6 bases; nucleotides not matched to a gene: 10. This CDR3 has 17 amino acids. CDR3 sequence reads: CASSLPPSGQGLNEQFF. DNA for the CDR3: TGTGCCAGCAGTTTACCCCCCTCGGGACAGGGGCTCAATGAGCAGTTCTTC.

This clonotype was observed many times. V is TRBV29-1 and J is TRBJ1-2; D call uncertain. Trimming took 5 bases from V and 0 from J, leaving 22 bases between them. The germline V gene encodes CDR1 SQVTM and CDR2 ANQGSEA. The CDR3 extends over 17 amino acids. CDR3 in amino acids: CSVWFYRTSLANYGYTF. CDR3 in DNA: TGCAGCGTTTGGTTCTATCGTACATCCTTAGCTAACTATGGCTACACCTTC.

This clonotype was recorded a few times. The J gene is TRBJ1-6, the V gene TRBV20-1; TRBD1 is a possible D gene (6 bases). This CDR3 region has 13 residues. In germline, CDR1 is DFQATT, CDR2 SNEGSKA (reference sequence). Deletions cut 5 bases from V and 9 bases from J, with 14 bases between. CDR3 coding DNA: TGCAGTGCTTACAGGGTCGAGGCTTCACCCCTCCACTTT. Protein product: CSAYRVEASPLHF.

This chain links TRBV20-1 with TRBJ1-1; TRBD1 agrees at 9 bases. The CDR3 is 13 residues long. Germline assignment: CDR1 DFQATT and CDR2 SNEGSKA (reference sequence). The DNA of the CDR3 is TGCAGAGGGGGGACAGGGTTGAACACTGAAGCTTTCTTT. Encoded protein: CRGGTGLNTEAFF.

This clonotype has a handful of counts. V usage is TRBV7-9 and J usage is TRBJ2-3; 14 nucleotides line up with TRBD2. The CDR3 contains 17 residues. Trimming took 5 bases from V and 4 from J; bases not matched to a gene: 8. Per germline, CDR1 SEHNR and CDR2 FQNEAQ (reference sequence). CDR3 nucleotides: TGTGCCAGCAGCCCCCGACTAGCGGGAGGGCCGGCAGATACGCAGTATTTT. Protein sequence: CASSPRLAGGPADTQYF.

This clonotype was counted a few times. This chain connects TRBV29-1 to TRBJ2-3; 7 nucleotides match TRBD2. V shed 4 bases, J shed 5 bases, and the junction held 9 bases outside the gene matches. The germline V gene has CDR1 SQVTM and CDR2 ANQGSEA. The CDR3 covers 14 residues. DNA for the CDR3: TGCAGCGTTGGTGGGGCGGGAGTGAGAGATACGCAGTATTTT. This gives the protein CSVGGAGVRDTQYF.

This clonotype was found a few times. This CDR3 reads CAWSVPPGRRTSNSPLHF. In DNA, the CDR3 is TGTGCCTGGAGTGTACCTCCGGGACGGCGGACTTCGAATTCACCCCTCCACTTT. The chain recombines TRBV30 with TRBJ1-6, with a tentative D call TRBD1 (5 bases). The germline V gene has CDR1 GTSNPN and CDR2 SVGIG (reference sequence). V lost 0 bases and J 7 bases, leaving 22 bases between the germline ends. The CDR3 extends over 18 amino acids.

The genes are TRBV7-9 and TRBJ1-5; the match to TRBD1 covers 7 bases. This CDR3 comprises 14 residues. Germline trimming cut 5 bases from V and 4 bases from J; bases unmatched to any gene: 5. Germline assignment: CDR1 SEHNR and CDR2 FQNEAQ (reference sequence). CDR3 region: CASSPGQLNQPQHF. The CDR3 bases are TGTGCCAGCAGCCCGGGACAGCTAAATCAGCCCCAGCATTTT.

The chain couples TRBV20-1 to TRBJ2-1; no firm D call. Germline CDR1 DFQATT, CDR2 SNEGSKA (reference sequence). Trimming pared 3 bases from V and 9 bases from J, leaving 12 bases between. The CDR3 totals 12 residues. CDR3 sequence reads: CSARSTLGEQFF. The DNA for the CDR3 is TGCAGTGCTAGGTCCACGCTTGGTGAGCAGTTCTTC.

V and J are TRBV21-1 and TRBJ2-5. TRBV21-1 is a pseudogene segment. The CDR3 loop spans 14 amino acids. CDR3 coding DNA: TGTGCCAGCAGCAAAGAGCCACACACACAGACCCAGTACTTC. As protein: CASSKEPHTQTQYF.

This clonotype was counted at least ten times. V and J are TRBV6-1 and TRBJ1-5; D is ambiguous. The CDR3 consists of 14 residues. V lost 8 bases to trimming and J lost 0 bases, with 11 bases between them. The germline CDR1 and CDR2 sequences are MNHNS and SASEGT. The CDR3, as DNA: TGTGCCAGCGGGTTGATTAGTAGCAATCAGCCCCAGCATTTT. Translating it yields CASGLISSNQPQHF.

This clonotype has just a few counts. This chain uses TRBV27 with TRBJ2-1; no reliable D call. The length of the CDR3 is 13 residues. V lost 3 bases and J lost 10, with 13 bases in between. CDR1 and CDR2 from the germline V gene are MNHEY and SMNVEV (reference sequence). CDR3 region: CASSFDGPWEQFF. CDR3 DNA sequence: TGTGCCAGCAGTTTCGACGGACCTTGGGAGCAGTTCTTC.

The table lists this clonotype with a few counts. The chain uses TRBV27 and TRBJ2-6; 9 bases fit TRBD1. CDR1 is MNHEY, CDR2 SMNVEV, per germline (reference sequence). The CDR3 is 17 residues long. Germline trimming cut 5 bases from V and 0 bases from J; bases unmatched to any gene: 5. The CDR3 sequence is CASSIGTGRSGANVLTF. The CDR3 DNA sequence: TGTGCCAGCAGTATTGGGACAGGGCGCTCTGGGGCCAACGTCCTGACTTTC.

V usage is TRBV28 and J usage is TRBJ2-2; D is possibly TRBD2 (6 bases). Germline V lookup: CDR1 MDHEN, CDR2 SYDVKM. The CDR3 loop spans 15 amino acids. The V end lost 5 bases, the J end lost 6 bases, and 16 bases lay between the germline ends. Here the CDR3 reads CASSNSGAGAGELFF. The CDR3 bases are TGTGCCAGCAGTAACTCCGGAGCGGGCGCCGGGGAGCTGTTTTTT.

The chain recombines TRBV27 with TRBJ1-6; the match to TRBD1 covers 10 bases. The CDR3 is 15 amino acids. Germline V CDR1 and CDR2: MNHEY, SMNVEV (reference sequence). The V segment lost 1 base and the J segment 9 bases; nucleotides outside the gene matches: 3. The CDR3 reads CASSLWGQGFSPLHF. In DNA form, the CDR3 reads TGTGCCAGCAGTTTATGGGGACAGGGGTTTTCACCCCTCCACTTT.

At least ten counts were recorded for this clonotype. The rearrangement uses TRBV11-3 and TRBJ1-1; D remains ambiguous. Germline lookup yields CDR1 SGHNT and CDR2 YENEEA. Trimming left V 4 bases short and J 5 bases short, with 11 bases between. CDR3 length: 13 amino acids. CDR3 in amino acids: CASSSGGGTEAFF. CDR3 nucleotides: TGTGCCAGCAGCTCTGGAGGCGGTACTGAAGCTTTCTTT.

A few counts support this clonotype. The chain joins TRBV30 to TRBJ1-1, with D tentatively TRBD1 (5 bases). In germline, CDR1 is GTSNPN, CDR2 SVGIG (reference sequence). The germline V and J ends were trimmed by 5 bases and 7 bases, with 11 bases remaining between them. This CDR3 contains 11 residues. CDR3 in amino acids: CAWGRDFEAFF. The CDR3 DNA follows: TGTGCCTGGGGACGGGACTTTGAAGCTTTCTTT. The full variable domain, completed using reference TRBV30 and TRBJ1-1, is SQTIHQWPATLVQPVGSPLSLECTVEGTSNPNLYWYRQAAGRGLQLLFYSVGIGQISSEVPQNLSASRPQDRQFILSSKKLLLSDSGFYLCAWGRDFEAFFGQGTRLTVV.

The chain is built from TRBV15 and TRBJ1-1, with unresolved D. CDR3 size: 13 residues. The V and J ends lost 5 bases and 3 bases respectively, with 10 bases between them. CDR1 LNHNV and CDR2 YYDKDF come from the germline V gene (reference sequence). The CDR3 DNA reads as TGTGCCACCAGCGGCAGGAGGGACACTGAAGCTTTCTTT. It codes for CATSGRRDTEAFF.

The J gene is TRBJ2-7, the V gene TRBV5-4; the D gene could be TRBD1 or TRBD2 (5 bases each). From germline, CDR1 is SGHNT and CDR2 YYREEE (reference sequence). Trimming removed 1 base from V and 3 bases from J, with 17 bases in between. CDR3 size: 16 residues. The chain's CDR3 is CASSLWERDVDYEQYF. CDR3 nucleotide sequence: TGTGCCAGCAGCTTGTGGGAAAGGGACGTAGACTACGAGCAGTACTTC.

This clonotype was seen more than once but under ten times. V gene TRBV28 combines with J gene TRBJ2-3, with D perhaps TRBD2 (6 bases). The V end lost 3 bases, the J end lost 14 bases, and 21 bases lay between the germline ends. In germline, CDR1 is MDHEN, CDR2 SYDVKM. This CDR3 has 14 residues. CDR3: CASSLGLSTNTAYF. The CDR3 nucleotides are TGTGCCAGCAGTTTGGGACTTAGCACAAATACTGCGTATTTT. The full variable domain, its missing parts supplied by reference TRBV28 and TRBJ2-3, is DVKVTQSSRYLVKRTGEKVFLECVQDMDHENMFWYRQDPGLGLRLIYFSYDVKMKEKGDIPEGYSVSREKKERFSLILESASTNQTSMYLCASSLGLSTNTAYFGPGTRLTVL.

This clonotype was seen a few times. V is TRBV29-1 and J is TRBJ1-5; D unresolved. This CDR3 is built from 13 residues. Trimming removed 4 bases at V and 3 bases at J, with 10 bases between. Germline CDR1 is SQVTM and CDR2 is ANQGSEA. Here the CDR3 DNA reads TGCAGCGTTGGTGGACCGAACAATCAGCCCCAGCATTTT. Protein sequence: CSVGGPNNQPQHF.